The rows below give T cell receptor beta chains drawn from one sample of a study of spatial heterogeneity in lung cancer. TCRdb processed the 5' RACE reads anew with MiXCR; each CDR3 protein has one entry. Of 10,000 or so distinct CDR3 sequences listed, around 10% were seen once; the top ten hold under 12%. The sample consisted of lung tumor tissue, taken at surgery. Receptor source: a male donor with early-stage non-small cell lung cancer. Both conserved end residues are trimmed from each CDR3. Fields, in order: D gene, J gene, V gene, CDR3 length, CDR3 protein. D genes are given only for firm matches.

D: -
J: TRBJ1-5
V: TRBV9
length: 11
CDR3: ASSSAIDQPQH

D: -
J: TRBJ1-2
V: TRBV7-9
length: 12
CDR3: ASSLVAIFYGYT

D: TRBD1
J: TRBJ2-7
V: TRBV28
length: 12
CDR3: ASSLLGTGEVQY

D: TRBD1
J: TRBJ1-1
V: TRBV3-1
length: 14
CDR3: ASSQQLTGGRTEAF

D: TRBD1
J: TRBJ2-1
V: TRBV27
length: 13
CDR3: ASSYGQGPFNEQF

D: TRBD2
J: TRBJ2-5
V: TRBV12-3/TRBV12-4
length: 15
CDR3: ASSKQRGLADQETQY

D: -
J: TRBJ1-1
V: TRBV5-1
length: 12
CDR3: ASSLGRTNTEAF

D: TRBD2
J: TRBJ2-3
V: TRBV5-1
length: 13
CDR3: ASSFAGDRADTQY

D: TRBD2
J: TRBJ2-7
V: TRBV7-9
length: 15
CDR3: ASSAGQTSGSSYEQY

D: TRBD2
J: TRBJ2-7
V: TRBV4-1
length: 14
CDR3: ASSQYAGDISYEQY

D: -
J: TRBJ1-2
V: TRBV12-3/TRBV12-4
length: 11
CDR3: ASSFRVDYGYT

D: -
J: TRBJ2-1
V: TRBV29-1
length: 10
CDR3: SVGDSYNEQF

D: TRBD2
J: TRBJ2-6
V: TRBV7-9
length: 17
CDR3: ASSPGLAGRNLWANVLT

D: TRBD2
J: TRBJ2-1
V: TRBV3-1
length: 16
CDR3: ASSQRSGRIFSYNEQF

D: -
J: TRBJ2-7
V: TRBV6-1
length: 13
CDR3: ASSEGTDNSYEQY

D: TRBD2
J: TRBJ2-3
V: TRBV20-1
length: 12
CDR3: SAHSGGAADTQY

D: TRBD2
J: TRBJ2-3
V: TRBV5-1
length: 13
CDR3: ASSMRLAGEDTQY

D: -
J: TRBJ2-1
V: TRBV12-3/TRBV12-4
length: 13
CDR3: ASRLAISSYNEQF

D: TRBD1
J: TRBJ2-3
V: TRBV29-1
length: 14
CDR3: SAAKGQAIITDTQY

D: -
J: TRBJ2-7
V: TRBV12-3/TRBV12-4
length: 11
CDR3: ASSAGSSYEQY

D: -
J: TRBJ1-2
V: TRBV27
length: 11
CDR3: ASSSSRWFGYT

D: TRBD1
J: TRBJ2-1
V: TRBV11-3
length: 15
CDR3: ASSLDGGQGAVSEQF

D: -
J: TRBJ2-1
V: TRBV6-1
length: 13
CDR3: ASKHQGGGRDEQF

D: TRBD2
J: TRBJ2-7
V: TRBV19
length: 13
CDR3: ASSWTSVSSYEQY

D: TRBD2
J: TRBJ2-5
V: TRBV6-1
length: 13
CDR3: ASSLAGGPGETQY

D: -
J: TRBJ2-6
V: TRBV20-1
length: 13
CDR3: SAIGGSSGANVLT

D: TRBD2
J: TRBJ2-1
V: TRBV29-1
length: 10
CDR3: SVRRLAEEQF

D: -
J: TRBJ2-6
V: TRBV6-5
length: 13
CDR3: ASSPLTSGANVLT

D: -
J: TRBJ1-1
V: TRBV10-3
length: 10
CDR3: AISQGTTEAF

D: -
J: TRBJ2-2
V: TRBV9
length: 9
CDR3: ASSRSRELF

D: TRBD2
J: TRBJ2-7
V: TRBV20-1
length: 22
CDR3: SARDPREQLTRTSGREDIGEQY

D: TRBD2
J: TRBJ2-5
V: TRBV29-1
length: 15
CDR3: SVLGLAGGPYQETQY

D: -
J: TRBJ2-6
V: TRBV6-5
length: 16
CDR3: ASSFRRRGSSGANVLT

D: -
J: TRBJ2-2
V: TRBV11-3
length: 12
CDR3: ASSLDWGSGELF

D: TRBD1
J: TRBJ2-3
V: TRBV7-3
length: 13
CDR3: ASSRGTGGMYTQY

D: TRBD2
J: TRBJ2-7
V: TRBV6-5
length: 12
CDR3: ASSRGLAEYEQY

D: -
J: TRBJ2-1
V: TRBV27
length: 11
CDR3: ASSFQTAGEQF

D: TRBD2
J: TRBJ2-5
V: TRBV10-3
length: 14
CDR3: AISESSGRAQETQY

D: TRBD2
J: TRBJ2-3
V: TRBV2
length: 12
CDR3: ASSSTSQSDTQY

D: -
J: TRBJ2-7
V: TRBV10-3
length: 13
CDR3: AANTRESSSYEQY

D: -
J: TRBJ2-5
V: TRBV30
length: 10
CDR3: AWTLVSETQY

D: -
J: TRBJ2-7
V: TRBV30
length: 11
CDR3: AWSGTAAYEQY

D: -
J: TRBJ1-1
V: TRBV6-5
length: 13
CDR3: ASSHRASMNTEAF

D: -
J: TRBJ1-6
V: TRBV6-1
length: 13
CDR3: ASSEATGFNSPLH